The entry below describes one TCR beta chain. The entry originates in a study of blood T cell repertoires in COVID-19. About the research overall: T cells, B-cell-depleted T cells, or PBMCs provided the cDNA or gDNA that served as material.

Original data processing: Estimated nucleated cell counts came from reference gene primer amplification. Using immunoSEQ multiplex PCR, the repertoire was profiled, and TCRdb retains in-frame clones only, with some absent. V and J calls and clone size come straight from that table; D and trimming were deduced from the DNA. The data hold 55,000 to 80,000 clones, with 80% to 90% observed a single time. Germline loops: CDR1 MGHDK, CDR2 SYGVNS. The CDR3 spans 12 residues. V lost 6 bases, J lost 6 bases, and 9 bases lay in between. The clonotype was recovered from a man of 80 years or more with acute or convalescent COVID-19. The chain employs TRBV25-1 and TRBJ2-1; a possible D gene is TRBD2 (7 bases). The source material was peripheral blood. CDR3 loop: CASRGGPNEQFF. In DNA, the CDR3 is TGTGCCAGCAGGGGGGGGCCCAATGAGCAGTTCTTC.